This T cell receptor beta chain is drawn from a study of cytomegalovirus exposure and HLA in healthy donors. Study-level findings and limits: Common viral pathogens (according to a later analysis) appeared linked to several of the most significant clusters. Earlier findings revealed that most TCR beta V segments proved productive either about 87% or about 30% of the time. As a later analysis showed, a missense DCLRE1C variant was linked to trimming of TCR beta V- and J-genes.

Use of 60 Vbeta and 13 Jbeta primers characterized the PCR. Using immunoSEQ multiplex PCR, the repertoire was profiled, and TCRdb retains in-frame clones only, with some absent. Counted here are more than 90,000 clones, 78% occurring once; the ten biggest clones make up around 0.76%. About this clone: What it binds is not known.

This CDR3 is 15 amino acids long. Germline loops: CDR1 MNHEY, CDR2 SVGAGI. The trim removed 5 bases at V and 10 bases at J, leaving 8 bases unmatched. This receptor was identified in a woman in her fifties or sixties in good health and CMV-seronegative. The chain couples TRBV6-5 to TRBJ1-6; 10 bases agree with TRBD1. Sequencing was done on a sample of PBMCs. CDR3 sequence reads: CASSPPRDRGSPLHF. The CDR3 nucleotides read TGTGCCAGCAGTCCCCCGAGGGACAGGGGATCACCCCTCCACTTT.